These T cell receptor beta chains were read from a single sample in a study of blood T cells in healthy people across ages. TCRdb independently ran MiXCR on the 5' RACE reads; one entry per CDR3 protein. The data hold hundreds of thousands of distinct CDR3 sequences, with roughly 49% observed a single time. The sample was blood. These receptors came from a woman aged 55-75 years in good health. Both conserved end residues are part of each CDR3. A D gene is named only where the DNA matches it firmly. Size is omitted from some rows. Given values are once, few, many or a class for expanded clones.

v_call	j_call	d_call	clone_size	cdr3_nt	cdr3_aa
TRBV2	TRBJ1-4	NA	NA	TGTGCCACCCAAACAGGGTTTAACGAAAAACTGTTTTTT	CATQTGFNEKLFF
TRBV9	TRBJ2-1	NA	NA	TGTGCCAGCAGCGTAGAGGCAGGCCCACGCGATGAGCAGTTCTTC	CASSVEAGPRDEQFF
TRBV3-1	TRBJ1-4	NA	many	TGTGCCAGCAGCCCCCGGACCAAGAGACTGTTTTTT	CASSPRTKRLFF
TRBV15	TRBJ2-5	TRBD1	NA	TGCGCCACCAGCCCTTCCCAAGGGGGCTGGGGAGAGACCCAGTACTTC	CATSPSQGGWGETQYF
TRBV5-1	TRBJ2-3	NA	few	TGCGCCAGCAGCTTGGACAGGGTGGGCCTTAGCACAGATACGCAGTATTTT	CASSLDRVGLSTDTQYF
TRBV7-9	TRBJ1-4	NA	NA	TGTGCCAGCAGCTTAGCGCTGGCGACTGGTGAAAAACTGTTTTTT	CASSLALATGEKLFF
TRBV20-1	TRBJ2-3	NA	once	TGCAGTGCTAGACCAGGCGGAGTCTCTAGCACAGATACGCAGTATTTT	CSARPGGVSSTDTQYF
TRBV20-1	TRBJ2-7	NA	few	TGCAGTGCTATAGGGAGCTACGAGCAGTACTTC	CSAIGSYEQYF
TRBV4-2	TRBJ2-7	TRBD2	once	TGTGCCAGCAGCCAAGATCTGGCTAGCGGGAGGGAGGCTCCCTACGAGCAGTACTTC	CASSQDLASGREAPYEQYF
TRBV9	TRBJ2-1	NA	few	TGTGCCAGCAGCCCAGAAGACTACTTGAATGAGCAGTTCTTC	CASSPEDYLNEQFF
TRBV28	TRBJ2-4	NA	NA	TGTGCCAGCCTGGACGTTGGAGCCAAAAACATTCAGTACTTC	CASLDVGAKNIQYF
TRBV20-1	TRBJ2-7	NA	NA	TGCAGTGCTAGAGGAGGCCAGAACCCATCCTACGAGCAGTACTTC	CSARGGQNPSYEQYF
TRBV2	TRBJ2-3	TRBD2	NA	TGTGCCAGCAGTGAAAATGCGGGAGTCGGGGCAGATACGCAGTATTTT	CASSENAGVGADTQYF
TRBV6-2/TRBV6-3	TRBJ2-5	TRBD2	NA	TGTGCCAGCAGTTACCACGGGACTAGCGGGAGGTGGGAGACCCAGTACTTC	CASSYHGTSGRWETQYF
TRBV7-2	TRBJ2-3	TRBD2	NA	TGTGCCAGCAGCCTAGGGAGTCTAGCGGGAGGAGGAGGAGATACGCAGTATTTT	CASSLGSLAGGGGDTQYF
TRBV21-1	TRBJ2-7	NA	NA	TGTGCCAGCAGCAAAGTAGTCGGACCTGGGTACTTC	CASSKVVGPGYF
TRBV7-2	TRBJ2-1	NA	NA	TGTGCCAGCAGCTTAGCGGGCGACTACAATGAGCAGTTCTTC	CASSLAGDYNEQFF
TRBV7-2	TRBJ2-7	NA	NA	TGTGCCAGCAGCTTATATCCGGGATCGGTGTACGAGCAGTACTTC	CASSLYPGSVYEQYF
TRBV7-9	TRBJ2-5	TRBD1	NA	TGTGCCAGCAGCTTACCCGACAGGGCCAAAGAGACCCAGTACTTC	CASSLPDRAKETQYF
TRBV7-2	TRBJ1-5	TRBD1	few	TGTGCCAGCAGCTTAGTCACAGGGGGACGTCAGCCCCAGCATTTT	CASSLVTGGRQPQHF
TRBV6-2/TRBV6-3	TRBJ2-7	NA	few	TGTGCCAGCAGTTACGGGTTTGGCTACTACGAGCAGTACTTC	CASSYGFGYYEQYF
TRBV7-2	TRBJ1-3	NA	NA	TGTGCCAGCAGCATCGGGACTAAACGATCTGGAAACACCATATATTTT	CASSIGTKRSGNTIYF
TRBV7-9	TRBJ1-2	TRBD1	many	TGTGCCAGCAGCTTAGATCTGACGGACAGGGGATATGGCTACACCTTC	CASSLDLTDRGYGYTF
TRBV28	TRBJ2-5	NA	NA	TGTGCCAGCAGTTTAAGAGGGTCCTCCGGAGAGACCCAGTACTTC	CASSLRGSSGETQYF
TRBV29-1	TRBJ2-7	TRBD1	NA	TGCAGCGTTGAGGCCGGGACAGGGAAAACCTACGAGCAGTACTTC	CSVEAGTGKTYEQYF
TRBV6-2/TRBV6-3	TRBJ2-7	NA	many	TGTGCCAGCAGTTACCTCCGGGACCAGGCCGAGCAGTACTTC	CASSYLRDQAEQYF
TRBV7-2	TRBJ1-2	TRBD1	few	TGTGCCAGCAGCTCTCCGGGACAGGGCTCTGGCTACACCTTC	CASSSPGQGSGYTF
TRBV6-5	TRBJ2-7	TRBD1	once	TGTGCCACCGGACAGGGCCTCTCCTACGAGCAGTACTTC	CATGQGLSYEQYF
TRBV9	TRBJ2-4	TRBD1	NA	TGTGCCAGCAGCGTAGGACTGGGACAGGGGGTCAACATTCAGTACTTC	CASSVGLGQGVNIQYF
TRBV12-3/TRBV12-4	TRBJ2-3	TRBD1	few	TGTGCCAGCAGTTCTTTGGGGACAGCTAGCACAGATACGCAGTATTTT	CASSSLGTASTDTQYF
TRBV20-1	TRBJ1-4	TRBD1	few	TGCAGTGCTAGATCGGGACAGGTCACTGAAAAACTGTTTTTT	CSARSGQVTEKLFF
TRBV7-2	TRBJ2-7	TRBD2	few	TGTGCCAGCAGCTGGTTAGCGGGAGTAGGGTACGAGCAGTACTTC	CASSWLAGVGYEQYF
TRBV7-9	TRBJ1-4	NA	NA	TGTGCCAGCAGCGAGGCTGAGAAGACAGTTGATAATGAAAAACTGTTTTTT	CASSEAEKTVDNEKLFF
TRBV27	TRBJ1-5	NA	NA	TGTGCCAGCAGTTTATCAGGAGAGGTCAATCAGCCCCAGCATTTT	CASSLSGEVNQPQHF
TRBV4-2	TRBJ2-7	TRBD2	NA	TGTGCCAGCAGCCAAGATATTGGCGGGAGTGCCTACGAGCAGTACTTC	CASSQDIGGSAYEQYF
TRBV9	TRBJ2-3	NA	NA	TGTGCCAGCAGCGTAGGAAAGCTCACAAATACGCAGTATTTT	CASSVGKLTNTQYF
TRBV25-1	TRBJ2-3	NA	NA	TGTGCCAGCAGTGAAGGTGTTGTCCGTCGGGGTACAGATACGCAGTATTTT	CASSEGVVRRGTDTQYF
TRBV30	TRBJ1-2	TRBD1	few	TGTGCCTGGAGAGGGACAGGGCGGGTTGGCTACACCTTC	CAWRGTGRVGYTF
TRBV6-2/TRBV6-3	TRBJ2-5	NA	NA	TGTGCCACCCAACTAGATGGCGAAGAGACCCAGTACTTC	CATQLDGEETQYF
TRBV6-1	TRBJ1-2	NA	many	TGTGCCAGCAGCATAGGGAGTGGTTATGGCTACACCTTC	CASSIGSGYGYTF
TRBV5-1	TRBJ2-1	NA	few	TGCGCCAGCAGTCCCTACCCGGGTGCTTACAATGAGCAGTTCTTC	CASSPYPGAYNEQFF
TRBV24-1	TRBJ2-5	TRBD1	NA	TGTGCCACCAGTGATCGGACAGGGGGCGGCGAGACCCAGTACTTC	CATSDRTGGGETQYF
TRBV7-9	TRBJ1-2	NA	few	TGTGCCAGCAGCCTAGGACGTATAAACCTCTATGGCTACACCTTC	CASSLGRINLYGYTF
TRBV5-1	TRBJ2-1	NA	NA	TGCGCCAGCAGCTTGGCCTTGGGGAGGCCAGGGGATGAGCAGTTCTTC	CASSLALGRPGDEQFF
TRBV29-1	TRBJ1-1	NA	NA	TGCAGCGCCCGAAGGGTGGACACTGAAGCTTTCTTT	CSARRVDTEAFF
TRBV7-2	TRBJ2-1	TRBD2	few	TGTGCCAGCAGCCCATCCCTGGCGGGAGGATCCTACAATGAGCAGTTCTTC	CASSPSLAGGSYNEQFF
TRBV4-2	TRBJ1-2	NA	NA	TGTGCCAGCAGCCAAGATGGAGTCTATGGCTACACCTTC	CASSQDGVYGYTF
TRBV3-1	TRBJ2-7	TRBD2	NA	TGTGCCAGCAGCCAAGCGGGAGGGCGGTACGAGCAGTACTTC	CASSQAGGRYEQYF
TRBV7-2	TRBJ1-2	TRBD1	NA	TGTGCCAGCAGCCGGGACAGCACTTTAGCTAACTATGGCTACACCTTC	CASSRDSTLANYGYTF
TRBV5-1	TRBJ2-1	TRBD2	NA	TGCGCCAGCAGCCTAGCGGGAGGAATGAATGAGCAGTTCTTC	CASSLAGGMNEQFF
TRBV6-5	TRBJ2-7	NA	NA	TGTGCCAGCAGTTACTCGCCCTTCTACGAGCAGTACTTC	CASSYSPFYEQYF